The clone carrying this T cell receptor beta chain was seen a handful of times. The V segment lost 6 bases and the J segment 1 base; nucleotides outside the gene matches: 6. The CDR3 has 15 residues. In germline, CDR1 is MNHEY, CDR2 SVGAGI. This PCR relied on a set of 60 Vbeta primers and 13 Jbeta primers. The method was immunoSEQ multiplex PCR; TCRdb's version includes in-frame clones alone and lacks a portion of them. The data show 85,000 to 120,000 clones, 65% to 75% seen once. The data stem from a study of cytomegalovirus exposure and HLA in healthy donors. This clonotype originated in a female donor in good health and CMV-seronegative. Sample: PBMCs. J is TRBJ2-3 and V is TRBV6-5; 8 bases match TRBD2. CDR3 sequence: CASSPLTSGTDTQYF. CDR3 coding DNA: TGTGCCAGCAGCCCCCTGACTAGCGGCACAGATACGCAGTATTTT.